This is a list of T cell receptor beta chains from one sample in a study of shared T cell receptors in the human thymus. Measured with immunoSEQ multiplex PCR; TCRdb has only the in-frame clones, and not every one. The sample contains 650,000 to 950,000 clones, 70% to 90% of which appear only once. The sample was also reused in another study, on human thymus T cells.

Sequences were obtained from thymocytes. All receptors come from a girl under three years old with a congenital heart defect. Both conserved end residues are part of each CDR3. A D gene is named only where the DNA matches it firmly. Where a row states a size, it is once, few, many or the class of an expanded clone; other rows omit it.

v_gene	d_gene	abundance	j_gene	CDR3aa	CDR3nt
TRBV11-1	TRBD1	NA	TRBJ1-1	CASSSYPSGQGEGGEAFF	TGTGCCAGCAGCTCATATCCCTCGGGACAGGGGGAAGGGGGTGAAGCTTTCTTT
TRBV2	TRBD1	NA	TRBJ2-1	CASTLGTGEQFF	TGTGCCAGCACCCTCGGGACAGGTGAGCAGTTCTTC
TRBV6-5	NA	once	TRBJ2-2	CASSYSHRVNTGELFF	TGTGCCAGCAGTTACTCGCACAGGGTGAACACCGGGGAGCTGTTTTTT
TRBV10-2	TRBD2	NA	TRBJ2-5	CANSNGLAGVETQYF	TGCGCCAATTCGAACGGACTAGCGGGGGTAGAGACCCAGTACTTC
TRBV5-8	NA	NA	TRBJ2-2	CASSQVEPLFF	TGTGCCAGCAGCCAGGTTGAGCCGCTGTTTTTT
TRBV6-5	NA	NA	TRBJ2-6	CASSYDPRWANVLTF	TGTGCCAGCAGTTACGATCCGCGCTGGGCCAACGTCCTGACTTTC
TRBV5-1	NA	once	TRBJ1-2	CASRVPRSPDLNYGYTF	TGCGCCAGCAGAGTGCCTAGGTCGCCCGACCTTAACTATGGCTACACCTTC
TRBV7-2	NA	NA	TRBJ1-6	CASSFWFSDISPLHF	TGTGCCAGCAGCTTCTGGTTTTCAGACATTTCACCCCTCCACTTT
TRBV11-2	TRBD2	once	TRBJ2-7	CASSLSTGLAVEQYF	TGTGCCAGCAGCTTATCGACCGGACTAGCGGTCGAGCAGTACTTC
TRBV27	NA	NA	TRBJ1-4	CASSLLGGKNEKLFF	TGTGCCAGCAGTTTATTAGGAGGGAAGAATGAAAAACTGTTTTTT
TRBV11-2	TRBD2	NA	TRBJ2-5	CASSLRTSGGEYQETQYF	TGTGCCAGCAGCTTACGGACTAGCGGGGGGGAGTACCAAGAGACCCAGTACTTC
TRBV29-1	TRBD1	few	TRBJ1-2	CSAVGQVNYGYTF	TGCAGCGCGGTTGGACAGGTTAACTATGGCTACACCTTC
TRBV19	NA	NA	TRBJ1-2	CASSKQVGGYTF	TGTGCCAGTAGTAAACAGGTCGGGGGCTACACCTTC
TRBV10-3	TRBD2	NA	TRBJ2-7	CAISLSGGDYEQYF	TGTGCCATCAGCCTCAGCGGGGGGGACTACGAGCAGTACTTC
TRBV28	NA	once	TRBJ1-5	CASSLPPGAGYSNQPQHF	TGTGCCAGCAGTTTACCCCCCGGTGCAGGTTATAGCAATCAGCCCCAGCATTTT
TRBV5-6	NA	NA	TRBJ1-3	CASSFGGRLHGSTIYF	TGTGCCAGCAGCTTCGGGGGACGTCTTCACGGGAGCACCATATATTTT
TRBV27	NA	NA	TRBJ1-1	CASSFLGGAEAFF	TGTGCCAGCAGTTTTCTGGGGGGGGCTGAAGCTTTCTTT
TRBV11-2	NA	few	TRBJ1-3	CASSLATDSGNTIYF	TGTGCCAGCAGCTTAGCGACAGACTCTGGAAACACCATATATTTT
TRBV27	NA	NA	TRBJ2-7	CASSLYPRTGPYEQYF	TGTGCCAGCAGTTTATATCCGAGAACAGGGCCCTACGAGCAGTACTTC
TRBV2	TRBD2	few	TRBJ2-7	CASHGAGGTYYEQYF	TGTGCCAGCCACGGTGCGGGGGGCACCTACTACGAGCAGTACTTC
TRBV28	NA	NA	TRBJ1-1	CASTSLWGRIDTEAFF	TGTGCCAGCACCTCCTTGTGGGGGCGGATAGACACTGAAGCTTTCTTT
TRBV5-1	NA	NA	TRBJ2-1	CASSWAGLPFHNEQFF	TGCGCCAGCAGCTGGGCGGGACTCCCATTCCACAATGAGCAGTTCTTC
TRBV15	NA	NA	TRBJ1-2	CATSISRGHRYGYTF	TGTGCCACCAGCATCAGCCGGGGACACCGCTATGGCTACACCTTC
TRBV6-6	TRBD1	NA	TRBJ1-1	CASSRTGGRGAFF	TGTGCCAGCAGTCGGACAGGGGGCAGGGGAGCTTTCTTT
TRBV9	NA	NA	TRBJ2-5	CASNGRGRSVETQYF	TGTGCCAGCAACGGGAGGGGGCGATCCGTCGAGACCCAGTACTTC
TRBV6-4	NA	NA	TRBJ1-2	CASTPETIYGYTF	TGTGCCAGCACCCCGGAGACTATCTATGGCTACACCTTC
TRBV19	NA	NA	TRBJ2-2	CASSRSRGGRWTGELFF	TGTGCCAGTAGTAGGTCAAGAGGAGGGAGGTGGACCGGGGAGCTGTTTTTT
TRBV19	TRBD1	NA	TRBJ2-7	CASSTIRYSGTGVREQYF	TGTGCCAGTAGTACGATCAGATATTCCGGGACAGGGGTTCGGGAGCAGTACTTC
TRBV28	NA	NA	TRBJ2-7	CASSLGHRTTYEQYF	TGTGCCAGCAGCTTGGGACATCGAACTACCTACGAGCAGTACTTC
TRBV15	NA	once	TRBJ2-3	CATRFGDSSTDTQYF	TGTGCCACCAGGTTTGGGGACTCTAGCACAGATACGCAGTATTTT
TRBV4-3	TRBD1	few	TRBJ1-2	CASSRWTGRDGYTF	TGCGCCAGCAGCCGGTGGACAGGGCGGGACGGCTACACCTTC
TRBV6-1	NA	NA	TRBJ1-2	CASSAFTLNYGYTF	TGTGCCAGCAGCGCCTTCACTCTTAACTATGGCTACACCTTC
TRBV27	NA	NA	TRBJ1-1	CASSHGGGTRNTEAFF	TGTGCCAGCAGTCACGGGGGTGGGACGAGAAACACTGAAGCTTTCTTT
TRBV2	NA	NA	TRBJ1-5	CASDGGKNQPQHF	TGTGCCAGCGATGGGGGGAAGAATCAGCCCCAGCATTTT
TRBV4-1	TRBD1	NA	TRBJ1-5	CASSQVRRRGQGGEPQHF	TGCGCCAGCAGCCAAGTTAGACGAAGGGGGCAGGGGGGCGAGCCCCAGCATTTT
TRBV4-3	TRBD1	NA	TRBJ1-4	CASSQRRGQTESTNEKLFF	TGCGCCAGCAGCCAACGAAGGGGACAGACAGAGTCAACTAATGAAAAACTGTTTTTT
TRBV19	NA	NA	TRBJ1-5	CASSVETRNSNQPQHF	TGTGCCAGTAGCGTCGAAACCAGGAATAGCAATCAGCCCCAGCATTTT
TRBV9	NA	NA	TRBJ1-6	CASSGLDRTWDSPLHF	TGTGCCAGCAGCGGCCTAGACAGGACCTGGGACTCACCCCTCCACTTT
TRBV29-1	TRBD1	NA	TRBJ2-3	CSVEDPLTGPLDTQYF	TGCAGCGTTGAAGACCCATTGACAGGGCCACTAGATACGCAGTATTTT
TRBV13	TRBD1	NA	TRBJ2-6	CASSSHTSGTGITGANVLTF	TGTGCCAGCAGCTCTCACACTTCCGGGACAGGGATCACTGGGGCCAACGTCCTGACTTTC
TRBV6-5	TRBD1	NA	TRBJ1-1	CASSLGTGPNTEAFF	TGTGCCAGCAGTTTGGGGACAGGGCCGAACACTGAAGCTTTCTTT
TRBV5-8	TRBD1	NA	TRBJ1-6	CASSQSGKTGANSPLHF	TGTGCCAGCAGCCAAAGTGGGAAGACAGGGGCCAATTCACCCCTCCACTTT
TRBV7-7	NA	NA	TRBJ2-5	CASSLARDKETQYF	TGTGCCAGCAGCTTAGCTCGGGACAAAGAGACCCAGTACTTC
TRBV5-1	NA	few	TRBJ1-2	CASRGGSDYGYTF	TGCGCCAGCCGCGGGGGTTCGGACTATGGCTACACCTTC
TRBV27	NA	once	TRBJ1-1	CASSLRDVTEAFF	TGTGCCAGCAGTTTAAGAGATGTCACTGAAGCTTTCTTT
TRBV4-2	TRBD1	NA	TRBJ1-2	CASSPTGDPNYGYTF	TGTGCCAGCAGCCCGACAGGGGATCCTAACTATGGCTACACCTTC
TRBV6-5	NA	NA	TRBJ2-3	CASSYPKGGSADTQYF	TGTGCCAGCAGTTACCCCAAGGGGGGGTCTGCAGATACGCAGTATTTT
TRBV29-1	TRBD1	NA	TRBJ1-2	CSVEAPGTGGSGYTF	TGCAGCGTTGAAGCCCCCGGGACAGGGGGTAGCGGCTACACCTTC
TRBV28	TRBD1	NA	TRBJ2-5	CASSLWGTGVGETQYF	TGTGCCAGCAGTTTATGGGGGACAGGGGTCGGGGAGACCCAGTACTTC
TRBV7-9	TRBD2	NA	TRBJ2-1	CASSPHSLAGGGNEQFF	TGTGCCAGCAGCCCCCACTCTCTAGCGGGGGGTGGTAATGAGCAGTTCTTC
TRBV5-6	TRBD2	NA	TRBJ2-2	CASSLTGGAIGELFF	TGTGCCAGCAGCCTTACCGGGGGGGCTATCGGGGAGCTGTTTTTT